Detailed here is one T cell receptor (beta chain). This record comes from a study of neoadjuvant anti-PD-1 for oral cavity cancer. Turning to the study itself: Non-progressing patients received a fourth nivolumab dose near day 43, then surgery on days 50-56.

Trimming left V 0 bases short and J 4 bases short, with 9 bases between. CDR3 length: 14 residues. Per the germline V gene, CDR1 is MNHNS and CDR2 is SASEGT. The time point denotes: after neoadjuvant nivolumab, at surgical resection. These newly diagnosed stage II-IVA oral cavity squamous cell carcinoma patients had no prior systemic or radiation treatment. Generated by immunoSEQ multiplex PCR, the TCRdb table keeps only in-frame clones and is missing some. The profile shows over 14,000 clones, about three quarters of them singletons. The TCR was taken from a person between 35 and 79 years old with oral cavity squamous cell carcinoma. The chain is built from TRBV6-1 and TRBJ1-2, with D maybe TRBD1 (5 bases). The source was PBMCs, collected after nivolumab (anti-PD-1) treatment. CDR3 nucleotides: TGTGCCAGCAGTGAAGCCCTAGGGACCTATGGCTACACCTTC. Its translation is CASSEALGTYGYTF.